This record concerns one TCR beta chain sequence. Its antigen remains unidentified. The CDR3 spans 12 residues. Germline V gene sequence: CDR1 SEHNR, CDR2 FQNEAQ (reference sequence). V was shortened by 11 bases and J by 5 bases, with 12 bases between the two germline ends. The data were taken from a study of cytomegalovirus exposure and HLA in healthy donors. Study-wide context: Unique TCR beta sequences numbering approximately 120 million came from 150 million to 200 million T cells in an earlier analysis. Among about 400 genotyped donors, about 80% fell in the Caucasian-associated ancestry cluster. Study-level results: DRB1 had the most TCR associations and HLA-C the fewest, a later analysis found, with rates varying by HLA locus. Reportedly, fewer N-insertions than the roughly 690-donor mean appeared in an Asian-associated ancestry cluster in a later analysis.

The study ran its PCR with 60 Vbeta and 13 Jbeta primers. Profiling relied on immunoSEQ multiplex PCR, and the TCRdb table lists in-frame clones only, not all of them. This sample has 100,000 to 150,000 clones, with approximately 74% found just once. This receptor was obtained from a man in his forties or fifties in good health and CMV-seropositive. This rearrangement joins TRBV7-9 to TRBJ2-2, with D tentatively TRBD2 (6 bases). Sequences were obtained from PBMCs. The DNA of the CDR3 is TGTGCCGGAGCGGGCTTGACCGGGGAGCTGTTTTTT. It yields the protein CAGAGLTGELFF.